Listed here is a single TCR beta chain. Its target is unknown. As the CDR3 is not closed by the conserved phenylalanine or tryptophan, this likely results from a read error. The entry originates in a study of tumor and adjacent non-tumor tissue in lung cancer. CDR3 length: 16 amino acids. The germline V gene has CDR1 SEHNR and CDR2 FQNEAQ (reference sequence). TCRbeta libraries were built with three rounds of nested PCR, modified from ARM-PCR. TCRdb ran MiXCR on the multiplex PCR reads and lists one entry per CDR3 protein. The sample holds more than 90,000 distinct CDR3 sequences, about 66% seen once. General study points: Top 100 clones took a larger repertoire share in normal lung.

No cell sorting was done before RNA was extracted from the tissue. The TCR comes from a man in his 60s with non-small cell lung cancer. The chain recombines TRBV7-9 with TRBJ1-1, with D possibly TRBD1 on 6 matching bases. The sequencing input was lung tumor tissue. CDR3 region: CASSLLMKGGNTDAFS. In DNA form, the CDR3 reads TGTGCCAGCAGCTTACTGATGAAGGGGGGGAACACTGACGCTTTCTCT.